This T cell receptor (beta chain) stems from a study of blood T cell repertoires in COVID-19. Study as a whole: Samples of COVID-19 (acute and convalescent) were obtained from the United States, Italy and Spain. PBMCs, B-cell-depleted T cells, or T cells were the source of the cDNA or gDNA that made up the material.

Seattle patients were enrolled while actively infected and followed longitudinally. Authors' methods: Amplification of reference gene primers was used by the study to estimate nucleated cell counts. TCRdb keeps only in-frame clones here, not all; method: immunoSEQ multiplex PCR. Clonal size and the V and J genes are those of that table, whereas D and trimming came from the DNA. Here the sample spans 300,000 to 350,000 clones, about nine tenths being singletons. This CDR3 region has 17 residues. V shed 2 bases and J 3 bases; nucleotides not matched to a gene: 14. The V gene's germline CDR1 is SGDLS and CDR2 YYNGEE.

The receptor was derived from a woman aged 25 to 39 with COVID-19, enrolled during active disease. The V and J genes are TRBV9 and TRBJ2-7; 7 nucleotides align to TRBD1. Sequencing was performed on peripheral blood. This CDR3 reads CASSVSLPGQTHYEQYF. As DNA, the CDR3 is TGTGCCAGCAGCGTTTCCCTTCCGGGACAGACACACTACGAGCAGTACTTC.